Shown below are 29 T cell receptor beta chains from a single sample sequenced in a study of T-cell reconstitution after alpha-beta-depleted transplantation in children. The authors prepared the TCRbeta library with unique molecular identifiers. TCRdb ran MiXCR on the PCR reads and lists one entry per CDR3 protein. The repertoire holds around 530,000 distinct CDR3 sequences, with 32% as singletons. Sequences were derived from PBMCs from the stem cell graft donor, sampled from the stem cell graft. Receptors originate from a human donor who donated a stem cell graft to a child with aplastic anemia.

This rearrangement joins TRBV10-3 to TRBJ1-1; D not certain. The length of the CDR3 is 11 residues. Germline CDR1 and CDR2: ENHRY and SYGVKD. V was trimmed by 8 bases and J by 4 bases, leaving 8 bases between them. The CDR3 nucleotides are TGTGCCATCGGAGAGGTCACTGAAGCTTTCTTT. Protein sequence: CAIGEVTEAFF.

The CDR3, as DNA: TGTGCCAGCAGTCTCGGACGAAATCGGCAGTTCTTC. Protein product: CASSLGRNRQFF. V is TRBV28 and J is TRBJ2-1; D not certain. Germline V lookup: CDR1 MDHEN, CDR2 SYDVKM. The V end lost 5 bases, the J end lost 12 bases, and 14 bases lay between the germline ends. The CDR3 spans 12 residues.

A few counts support this clonotype. CDR3 nucleotide sequence: TGCAGTGCTAGTATGGGGACCGGGGAGCTGTTTTTT. Protein: CSASMGTGELFF. The V gene is TRBV20-1, the J gene TRBJ2-2; D not certain. The CDR3 has 12 amino acids. V lost 3 bases to trimming and J lost 5 bases, with 7 bases between them. From germline, CDR1 is DFQATT and CDR2 SNEGSKA (reference sequence).

The chain is built from TRBV20-1 and TRBJ2-5, with D possibly matching TRBD2 (6 bases). This CDR3 spans 12 amino acids. Looked up from germline, CDR1 is DFQATT and CDR2 is SNEGSKA (reference sequence). The V end lost 6 bases, the J end lost 2 bases, and 10 bases lay between the germline ends. CDR3 DNA sequence: TGCAGTGCCACGGGACTTCAAGAGACCCAGTACTTC. This sequence encodes CSATGLQETQYF.

The chain joins TRBV6-2 or TRBV6-3 to TRBJ1-5; 7 nucleotides align to TRBD1. J gave up 0 bases and V 4 bases, and 12 bases lay outside the gene matches. Germline CDR1 reads MNHEY; CDR2 reads SVGEGT. CDR3 size: 18 residues. CDR3 sequence (DNA): TGTGCCAGCAGTTCCCAATGGCAGGGGGGAGATAGCAATCAGCCCCAGCATTTT. It yields the protein CASSSQWQGGDSNQPQHF.

This clonotype was detected only a few times. CDR3 DNA sequence: TGCGCCAGCAGCCAAGATAAGGGGGCCAATCAGCCCCAGCATTTT. Translating it yields CASSQDKGANQPQHF. This chain connects TRBV4-1 to TRBJ1-5; 7 positions agree with TRBD1. There are 15 residues in the CDR3. After removal of 0 bases from V and 3 bases from J, the junction contained 2 bases not matched to a gene. Germline V gives CDR1 MGHRA, CDR2 YSYEKL.

CDR3 region: CASSLLRASGIQYEQYF. The CDR3 region has the DNA TGTGCCAGCAGTTTACTTCGGGCTAGCGGGATTCAGTACGAGCAGTACTTC. V and J are TRBV12-3 or TRBV12-4 and TRBJ2-7; 9 nucleotides line up with TRBD2. The CDR3 has 17 amino acids. V shed 2 bases, J shed 4 bases, and the junction held 12 bases outside the gene matches.

This chain joins TRBV19 and TRBJ1-5; tentatively, D is TRBD1 (6 bases). The CDR3 is 14 residues long. Deletions cut 5 bases from V and 4 bases from J, with 12 bases between. Germline assignment: CDR1 LNHDA and CDR2 SQIVND (reference sequence). CDR3: CASSPQGANQPQHF. CDR3 nucleotides: TGTGCCAGTAGTCCACAGGGCGCGAATCAGCCCCAGCATTTT.

The chain joins TRBV12-3 or TRBV12-4 to TRBJ1-4; possibly TRBD1 for D (6 bases). CDR3 size: 16 residues. Trimming removed 3 bases from V and 2 bases from J, with 13 bases in between. The CDR3 region is CASSFRGHATNEKLFF. The DNA of the CDR3 is TGTGCCAGCAGTTTCAGGGGTCACGCCACTAATGAAAAACTGTTTTTT.

V and J are TRBV7-2 and TRBJ2-7, with D maybe TRBD2 (6 bases). Between the trimmed V and J ends, which lost 2 bases and 7 bases, there was a span of 12 bases. The CDR3 consists of 13 residues. Germline loops: CDR1 SGHTA, CDR2 FQGNSA. CDR3 bases: TGTGCCAGCAGCTTATTTCTAGCGCAAGAGCAGTACTTC. Its translation is CASSLFLAQEQYF.

The chain links TRBV7-2 to TRBJ2-7, with no clear D. The germline V gene has CDR1 SGHTA and CDR2 FQGNSA. The ends were cut back, 1 base at V and 6 bases at J, with 7 bases in the middle. The CDR3 is 12 residues long. CDR3 amino acids: CASSLGYSEQYF. CDR3 coding DNA: TGTGCCAGCAGCTTAGGTTATAGCGAGCAGTACTTC.

The J gene is TRBJ2-5, the V gene TRBV10-3, with unresolved D. Trimming left V 3 bases short and J 4 bases short, with 15 bases between. CDR3 length: 15 amino acids. Per germline, CDR1 ENHRY and CDR2 SYGVKD. The CDR3 DNA reads as TGTGCCATCAGTGATCCGCCCTCGGTGGGAGAGACCCAGTACTTC. Translating gives CAISDPPSVGETQYF.

The chain carries TRBV20-1 and TRBJ1-4, with D hard to call. The germline V gene has CDR1 DFQATT and CDR2 SNEGSKA (reference sequence). This CDR3 comprises 14 residues. V shed 5 bases and J shed 6 bases, with 16 bases lying between them. CDR3 region: CSAGRYIGDEKLFF. CDR3 nucleotides: TGCAGTGCTGGCCGGTATATCGGTGATGAAAAACTGTTTTTT.

This clonotype was seen a few times. The rearrangement uses TRBV7-9 and TRBJ2-1, with D unresolved. Looked up from germline, CDR1 is SEHNR and CDR2 is FQNEAQ (reference sequence). The CDR3 is 15 amino acids. With 1 base removed from V and 6 bases from J, the gap between germline ends came to 13 bases. CDR3 amino acids: CASSLEGGLGNEQFF. The CDR3 nucleotides read TGTGCCAGCAGCTTAGAAGGTGGGCTCGGCAATGAGCAGTTCTTC.

This clonotype came up a few times. The chain has TRBV6-1 and TRBJ2-6; D uncertain. CDR1 MNHNS and CDR2 SASEGT come from the germline V gene. This CDR3 has 15 residues. V shed 5 bases and J shed 0 bases, with 8 bases lying between them. CDR3 coding DNA: TGTGCCAGCAGTAAGGACGCCTCTGGGGCCAACGTCCTGACTTTC. This sequence encodes CASSKDASGANVLTF.

The chain has TRBV7-2 and TRBJ2-1, with a tentative D call TRBD1 (6 bases). Deletions cut 5 bases from V and 2 bases from J, with 13 bases between. CDR1 is SGHTA, CDR2 FQGNSA, per germline. The CDR3 runs 15 residues. The CDR3 region is CASSERGYAYNEQFF. CDR3 bases: TGTGCCAGCAGCGAGAGGGGGTACGCCTACAATGAGCAGTTCTTC.

The chain recombines TRBV20-1 with TRBJ2-7; 8 bases match TRBD2. V shed 1 base, J shed 0 bases, and the junction held 8 bases outside the gene matches. CDR3 length: 16 amino acids. The germline V gene has CDR1 DFQATT and CDR2 SNEGSKA (reference sequence). CDR3 in DNA: TGCAGTGCTAGAGGTGGAGCAGCGGGGGACTCCTACGAGCAGTACTTC. The encoded protein is CSARGGAAGDSYEQYF.

This clonotype turned up a few times. V gene TRBV28 combines with J gene TRBJ1-4; D perhaps matches TRBD1 (6 bases). Germline lookup yields CDR1 MDHEN and CDR2 SYDVKM. V lost 6 bases and J lost 12, with 26 bases in between. CDR3 length: 16 residues. As DNA, the CDR3 is TGTGCCAGCAGCAACTGGGCCCATAACAGGGAGCGAGAACTGTTTTTT. Its translation is CASSNWAHNRERELFF.

The rearrangement uses TRBV19 and TRBJ1-1; 8 positions match TRBD1. The CDR3 spans 15 residues. J lost 5 bases, V lost 6 bases, and 11 bases had no gene match. Germline assignment: CDR1 LNHDA and CDR2 SQIVND (reference sequence). In DNA, the CDR3 is TGTGCCAGTAGGAACCTCGTGGACAGGGTGACTGAAGCTTTCTTT. As protein: CASRNLVDRVTEAFF.

This clonotype was detected a few times. The V call is TRBV6-5, the J call TRBJ1-1, with D perhaps matching TRBD1 (6 bases). The CDR3 has 11 residues. V was trimmed by 6 bases and J by 7 bases, leaving 9 bases between them. Germline values: CDR1 MNHEY, CDR2 SVGAGI. The CDR3 coding sequence is TGTGCCAGCAGCGAGACAGGTGAAGCTTTCTTT. Amino acid sequence: CASSETGEAFF.

The V call is TRBV7-9, the J call TRBJ2-7; 11 bases align to TRBD1. The J segment lost 4 bases and the V segment lost 4 bases, leaving 6 bases of the junction unmatched. The CDR3 has 15 amino acids. Germline V CDR1 and CDR2: SEHNR, FQNEAQ (reference sequence). This CDR3 reads CASSWPGQGVYEQYF. The CDR3 DNA reads TGTGCCAGCAGCTGGCCGGGACAGGGGGTTTACGAGCAGTACTTC.

This clonotype was seen a single time. The chain has TRBV6-2 or TRBV6-3 and TRBJ2-3; D is ambiguous. V dropped 0 bases and J dropped 5 bases, with 6 bases sitting between them. Germline V gene lookup returns CDR1 MNHEY and CDR2 SVGEGT. The CDR3 loop spans 13 amino acids. As DNA, the CDR3 is TGTGCCAGCAGTTACTCGATCCGAGATACGCAGTATTTT. Its translation: CASSYSIRDTQYF.

The V and J genes are TRBV7-8 and TRBJ2-1; 12 bases align to TRBD2. Trimming took 1 base from V and 8 from J; bases not matched to a gene: 9. This CDR3 is 17 amino acids long. Per germline, CDR1 SGHVS and CDR2 FQNEAQ. CDR3 nucleotides: TGTGCCAGCAGCTTAGACGTTTTGACTAGCGGGAGCGATGAGCAGTTCTTC. Amino acids: CASSLDVLTSGSDEQFF.

V gene TRBV12-3 or TRBV12-4 combines with J gene TRBJ2-3, with 10 bases identical to TRBD2. V dropped 6 bases and J dropped 7; count of bases not matched to a gene: 10. The CDR3 contains 15 residues. The CDR3 loop reads CASRPLAGERNTQYF. CDR3 nucleotide sequence: TGTGCCAGCAGGCCTCTAGCGGGAGAGAGGAATACGCAGTATTTT.

This clonotype has only a few counts. The chain links TRBV7-2 to TRBJ1-6, with 8 bases fitting TRBD1. The germline V gene has CDR1 SGHTA and CDR2 FQGNSA. The J segment lost 6 bases and the V segment lost 5 bases, leaving 9 bases of the junction unmatched. CDR3 length equals 16 residues. CDR3 nucleotide sequence: TGTGCCAGCAGCGGGACAGGAGGGCGGGTTAATTCACCCCTCCACTTT. This encodes CASSGTGGRVNSPLHF.

This clonotype was recorded a few times. The genes are TRBV5-6 and TRBJ1-1, with TRBD1 as a possible D gene (5 bases). The germline V gene encodes CDR1 SGHDT and CDR2 YYEEEE. The CDR3 sequence is 13 residues long. V lost 0 bases, J lost 4 bases, and 7 bases lay in between. Here the CDR3 DNA reads TGTGCCAGCAGCTTGGGGGGGTTCACTGAAGCTTTCTTT. It specifies CASSLGGFTEAFF.

This chain connects TRBV3-1 to TRBJ2-1; no clear D gene. This CDR3 is 13 amino acids long. Trimming removed 4 bases from V and 7 bases from J, with 11 bases in between. From germline, CDR1 is LGHDT and CDR2 YNNKEL (reference sequence). The CDR3 bases are TGTGCCAGCAGCCCTTTCCATAGAAATGAGCAGTTCTTC. Translating it yields CASSPFHRNEQFF.

This clonotype was detected only a few times. DNA of the CDR3: TGTGCCAGCAGTGACGGGACAGTTTTCAAAGCTTTCTTT. Its translation: CASSDGTVFKAFF. The chain carries TRBV6-1 and TRBJ1-1, with 7 bases identical to TRBD1. J lost 9 bases, V lost 3 bases, and 7 bases had no gene match. Germline lookup yields CDR1 MNHNS and CDR2 SASEGT. The CDR3 extends over 13 amino acids.

The gene calls are TRBV4-3 and TRBJ2-6; D is ambiguous. Germline CDR1 LGHNA, CDR2 YSLEER. Trimming left V 4 bases short and J 0 bases short, with 10 bases between. The CDR3 runs to 16 residues. CDR3 DNA: TGCGCCAGCAGCCCCGAGAGTAGCTCTGGGGCCAACGTCCTGACTTTC. Protein product: CASSPESSSGANVLTF.